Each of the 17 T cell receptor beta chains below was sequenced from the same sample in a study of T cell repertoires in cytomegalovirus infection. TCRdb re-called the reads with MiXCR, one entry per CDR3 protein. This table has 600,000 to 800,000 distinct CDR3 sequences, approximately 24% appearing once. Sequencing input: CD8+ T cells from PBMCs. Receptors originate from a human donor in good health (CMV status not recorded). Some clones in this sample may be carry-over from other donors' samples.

Here the CDR3 reads CASSLDPVDNEQYV. DNA for the CDR3: TGTGCCAGCAGCCTGGATCCTGTGGACAACGAGCAGTACGTC. V usage is TRBV7-2 and J usage is TRBJ2-7, with a possible D match to TRBD1 (5 bases). V was trimmed by 5 bases and J by 5 bases, leaving 16 bases between them. The CDR3 length is 14 residues. Germline values: CDR1 SGHTA, CDR2 FQGNSA.

CDR3: CASSIYREAFF. In DNA form, the CDR3 reads TGTGCCAGTAGTATATACCGGGAAGCTTTCTTT. This chain links TRBV19 with TRBJ1-1, with unresolved D. Trimming cost V 2 bases and J 8 bases, with 6 bases left between them. CDR1 and CDR2 from the germline V gene are LNHDA and SQIVND (reference sequence). CDR3 length equals 11 residues.

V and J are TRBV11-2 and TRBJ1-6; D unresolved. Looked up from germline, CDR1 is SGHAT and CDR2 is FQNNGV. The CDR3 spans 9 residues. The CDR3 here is CDSFTPLHF. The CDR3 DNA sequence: TGTGACTCTTTTACACCCCTCCACTTT.

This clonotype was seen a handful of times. The CDR3 protein is CASSQEHRYNEQFF. In DNA form, the CDR3 reads TGTGCCAGCAGCCAAGAACACCGATACAATGAGCAGTTCTTC. The chain uses TRBV3-1 and TRBJ2-1; D is undetermined. The germline V and J ends were trimmed by 0 bases and 4 bases, with 7 bases remaining between them. Germline lookup yields CDR1 LGHDT and CDR2 YNNKEL (reference sequence). This CDR3 spans 14 amino acids.

The CDR3 sequence is CASSPGLAGGPGSNEQFF. For the CDR3, the DNA is TGTGCCAGCAGCCCGGGACTAGCGGGGGGGCCGGGTTCCAATGAGCAGTTCTTC. This sequence joins TRBV7-6 and TRBJ2-1; 16 bases line up with TRBD2. Germline V CDR1 and CDR2: SGHVS, FNYEAQ. The CDR3 has 18 residues. The V and J ends lost 5 bases and 6 bases, in that order; junction bases with no gene match: 10.

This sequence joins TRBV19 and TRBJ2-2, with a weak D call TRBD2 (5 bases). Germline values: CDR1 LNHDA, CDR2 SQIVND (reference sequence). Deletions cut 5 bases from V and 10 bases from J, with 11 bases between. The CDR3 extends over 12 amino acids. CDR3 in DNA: TGTGCCAGTAGTCCGGACGGGAAGGAGCTGTTTTTT. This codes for CASSPDGKELFF.

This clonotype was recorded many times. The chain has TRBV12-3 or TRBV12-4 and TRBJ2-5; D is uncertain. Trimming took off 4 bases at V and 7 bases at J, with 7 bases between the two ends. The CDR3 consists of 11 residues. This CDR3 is CASSSKWTQYF. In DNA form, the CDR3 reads TGTGCCAGCAGTTCGAAGTGGACCCAGTACTTC.

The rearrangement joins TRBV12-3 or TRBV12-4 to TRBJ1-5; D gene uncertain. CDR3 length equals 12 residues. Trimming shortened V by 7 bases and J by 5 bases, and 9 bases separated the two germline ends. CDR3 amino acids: CASKGGHQPQHF. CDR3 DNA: TGTGCCAGCAAAGGAGGGCATCAGCCCCAGCATTTT.

In DNA form, the CDR3 reads TGTGCCAGCAGTTTATTGGGCGACTATTTTAACACCGGGGAGCTGTTTTTT. This codes for CASSLLGDYFNTGELFF. This chain links TRBV28 with TRBJ2-2; possible D gene TRBD2, 5 bases. Germline V gene lookup returns CDR1 MDHEN and CDR2 SYDVKM. This CDR3 comprises 17 residues. Trimming took 1 base from V and 2 from J, leaving 14 bases between them.

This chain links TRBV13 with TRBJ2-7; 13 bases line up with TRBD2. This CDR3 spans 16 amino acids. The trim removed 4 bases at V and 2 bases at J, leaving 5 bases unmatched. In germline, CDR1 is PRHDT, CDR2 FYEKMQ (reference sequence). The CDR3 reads CASSSRLAGGPYEQYV. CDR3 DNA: TGTGCCAGCAGCTCAAGACTAGCGGGGGGACCCTACGAGCAGTACGTC.

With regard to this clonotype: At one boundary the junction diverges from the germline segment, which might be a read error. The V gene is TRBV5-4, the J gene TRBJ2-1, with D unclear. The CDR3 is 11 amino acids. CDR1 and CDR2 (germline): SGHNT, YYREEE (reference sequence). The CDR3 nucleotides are TGTGCCAGCAGCTTTCAAAATGAACAGTTCTTC. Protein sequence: CASSFQNEQFF.

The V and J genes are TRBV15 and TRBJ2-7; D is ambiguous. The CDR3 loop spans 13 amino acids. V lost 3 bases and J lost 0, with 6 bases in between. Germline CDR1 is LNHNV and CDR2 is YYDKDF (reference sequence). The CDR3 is CATSRSSSYEQYF. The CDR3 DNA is TGTGCCACCAGCAGGTCCAGCTCCTACGAGCAGTACTTC.

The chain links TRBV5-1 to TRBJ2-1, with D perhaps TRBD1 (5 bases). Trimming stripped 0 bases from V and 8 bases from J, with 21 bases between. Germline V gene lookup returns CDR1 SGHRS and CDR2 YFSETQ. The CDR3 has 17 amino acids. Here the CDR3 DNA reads TGCGCCAGCAGCTTGGTCCCCAGGGCCCCGACCCCCCATGAGCAGTTCTTC. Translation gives CASSLVPRAPTPHEQFF.

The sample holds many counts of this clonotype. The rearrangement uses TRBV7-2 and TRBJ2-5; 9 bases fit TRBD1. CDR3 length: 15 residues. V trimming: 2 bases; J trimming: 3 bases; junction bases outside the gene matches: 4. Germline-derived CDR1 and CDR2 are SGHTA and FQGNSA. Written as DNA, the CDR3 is TGTGCCAGCAGCTTATGGGACAGGGAGGAAGAGACCCAGTACTTC. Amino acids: CASSLWDREEETQYF. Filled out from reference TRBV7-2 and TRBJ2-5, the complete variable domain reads GAGVSQSPSNKVTEKGKDVELRCDPISGHTALYWYRQSLGQGLEFLIYFQGNSAPDKSGLPSDRFSAERTGGSVSTLTIQRTQQEDSAVYLCASSLWDREEETQYFGPGTRLLVL.

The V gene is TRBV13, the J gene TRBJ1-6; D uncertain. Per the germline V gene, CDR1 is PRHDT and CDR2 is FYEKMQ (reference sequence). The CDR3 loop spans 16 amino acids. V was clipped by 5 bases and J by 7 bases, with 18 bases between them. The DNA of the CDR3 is TGTGCCAGCAGCCTAAAAGGGAACCTATTCAATTCACCCCTCCACTTT. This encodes CASSLKGNLFNSPLHF.

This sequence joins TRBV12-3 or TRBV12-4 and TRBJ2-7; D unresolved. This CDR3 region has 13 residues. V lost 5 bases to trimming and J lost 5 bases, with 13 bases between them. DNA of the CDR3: TGTGCCAGCAGTCCGGGCTCTGGGAACGAGCAGTACTTC. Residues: CASSPGSGNEQYF.

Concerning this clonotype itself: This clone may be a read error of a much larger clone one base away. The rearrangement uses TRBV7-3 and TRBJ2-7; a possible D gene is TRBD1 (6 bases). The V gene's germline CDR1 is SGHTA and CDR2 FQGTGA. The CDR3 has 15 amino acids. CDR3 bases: TGTGCCAGCAGCTCCCCCACAGGGAGCTCCTACGAGCAGCACTTC. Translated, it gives CASSSPTGSSYEQHF.